The rows below give T cell receptor beta chains drawn from one sample of a study of CD8 T cells in Susac syndrome. One entry per CDR3 protein, called by TCRdb with MiXCR from the immunoSEQ multiplex PCR reads. The sample contains approximately 71,000 distinct CDR3 sequences, approximately 96% of which appear only once. The sample comprised CD4+ T cells from PBMCs. Receptors were obtained from a human donor with multiple sclerosis. Each CDR3 is given with its conserved first and last residue. A D gene is named only where the DNA matches it firmly. A clone size is listed for some rows: how often the clone was seen (once, few, many), or a class if it is expanded.

TRBJ2-5 TRBV20-1 once NA TGCAGTGCTAGAGATCGGGCAGGGACCACGCAAGAGACCCAGTACTTC CSARDRAGTTQETQYF
TRBJ2-7 TRBV24-1 NA NA TGTGCCACCAGGGACAGTCTGCCCTACGAGCAGTACTTC CATRDSLPYEQYF
TRBJ2-3 TRBV4-3 NA TRBD1 TGCGCCAGCAGCGCCCAGGGGGGCACAGATACGCAGTATTTT CASSAQGGTDTQYF
TRBJ2-5 TRBV3-1 once TRBD1 TGTGCCAGCAGCCAAGGGTTCTTAGGGACAGGCGGGGAGACCCAGTACTTC CASSQGFLGTGGETQYF
TRBJ2-3 TRBV5-1 once NA TGCGCCAGCAGACAGGGCCCGAGCACAGATACGCAGTATTTT CASRQGPSTDTQYF
TRBJ2-7 TRBV6-5 NA TRBD1 TGTGCCAGCAGCCGAACCGGGACAGTATCCTACGAGCAGTACTTC CASSRTGTVSYEQYF
TRBJ1-2 TRBV4-1 NA NA TGCGCCAGCAGCCGTAGGGACTGGGATGGCTACACCTTC CASSRRDWDGYTF
TRBJ2-5 TRBV5-4 NA NA TGTGCCAGCAGCTTGGCGTGGGAGACCCAGTACTTC CASSLAWETQYF
TRBJ1-2 TRBV7-8 NA NA TGTGCCAGCAGCTTAACACAGGGTGTAGGAGGCTACACCTTC CASSLTQGVGGYTF
TRBJ1-6 TRBV28 NA NA TGTGCCAGCAGTCTGGGGCGGAGAAATAATTCACCCCTCCACTTT CASSLGRRNNSPLHF
TRBJ2-2 TRBV6-5 NA NA TGTGCCAGCAGGAGGGCGGTCGGGGAGCTGTTTTTT CASRRAVGELFF
TRBJ1-5 TRBV4-2 NA TRBD1 TGTGCCAGCAGCGGGAGACAGGGGCAGGGGGATCAGCCCCAGCATTTT CASSGRQGQGDQPQHF
TRBJ2-2 TRBV5-1 NA NA TGCGCCAGCAGCTTGATGGATGTCACCGGGGAGCTGTTTTTT CASSLMDVTGELFF
TRBJ2-7 TRBV10-2 once TRBD2 TGCGCCAGCAGTAGCGGGGCCACCTACGAGCAGTACTTC CASSSGATYEQYF
TRBJ1-6 TRBV12-3/TRBV12-4 NA TRBD1 TGTGCCAGCAGCCCCGGGACAGGACGAAATTCACCCCTCCACTTT CASSPGTGRNSPLHF
TRBJ2-1 TRBV7-6 NA NA TGTGCCAGCAGCTTAGATAGGGCCAGGGGTGGAAATGAGCAGTTCTTC CASSLDRARGGNEQFF
TRBJ2-3 TRBV12-3/TRBV12-4 NA NA TGTGCCAGCAGGGGACGTAGGGATACGCAGTATTTT CASRGRRDTQYF
TRBJ2-1 TRBV3-1 NA NA TGTGCCAGCAGCCAGCAGGACAATGAGCAGTTCTTC CASSQQDNEQFF
TRBJ2-1 TRBV7-2 NA NA TGTGCCAGCAGCTTATCTGGCGGGGGCCAGAATGAGCAGTTCTTC CASSLSGGGQNEQFF
TRBJ1-6 TRBV12-3/TRBV12-4 NA TRBD1 TGTGCCAGCAGTCTACAGGGGAGGCGGTCACCCCTCCACTTT CASSLQGRRSPLHF
TRBJ2-1 TRBV25-1 NA NA TGTGCCAGCAGTACCCAACAACCCTCCTACAATGAGCAGTTCTTC CASSTQQPSYNEQFF
TRBJ1-2 TRBV24-1 NA NA TGTGCCACCAGTGGGGGCAGGGGAGGCGGCTACACCTTC CATSGGRGGGYTF
TRBJ1-1 TRBV4-2 NA NA TGTGCCAGCAGCCAAGAGAAGGTTGGGACTGAAGCTTTCTTT CASSQEKVGTEAFF
TRBJ2-3 TRBV5-6 NA NA TGTGCCAGCAGCTTTGGGCGGAATACGCAGTATTTT CASSFGRNTQYF
TRBJ2-2 TRBV19 NA NA TGTGCCAGTAGCATCCAACCCGGGATCGGGGAGCTGTTTTTT CASSIQPGIGELFF
TRBJ1-6 TRBV7-8 NA TRBD1 TGTGCCAGCAGGAGGGACAGGGACGATTCACCCCTCCACTTT CASRRDRDDSPLHF
TRBJ2-7 TRBV20-1 NA NA TGCAGTGCTAAAGGTCAGAATACCTACGAGCAGTACTTC CSAKGQNTYEQYF
TRBJ1-2 TRBV29-1 NA NA TGCAGCGTTGAAGGGCGCGGGAGTAACTATGGCTACACCTTC CSVEGRGSNYGYTF
TRBJ1-4 TRBV12-3/TRBV12-4 NA NA TGTGCCAGCAGTTTGGGTGAAAAACTGTTTTTT CASSLGEKLFF
TRBJ1-1 TRBV7-9 NA NA TGTGCCAGCAGCTTGGACAGCCGGGGAGCAGCTTTCTTT CASSLDSRGAAFF
TRBJ1-1 TRBV12-3/TRBV12-4 once NA TGTGCCAGCAGTTTCACCCAAGGCGCTGAAGCTTTCTTT CASSFTQGAEAFF
TRBJ2-3 TRBV7-2 NA NA TGTGCCAGCAGCTGGGACCCGACAGATACGCAGTATTTT CASSWDPTDTQYF
TRBJ2-1 TRBV5-1 once TRBD2 TGCGCCAGCAGCAAGACTAGCGGGGGGCCCTATGAGCAGTTCTTC CASSKTSGGPYEQFF
TRBJ1-3 TRBV3-1 NA NA TGTGCCAGCAGCCAGCAGGGATCTGGAAACACCATATATTTT CASSQQGSGNTIYF
TRBJ1-2 TRBV7-9 NA TRBD1 TGTGCCAGCAGCTTAGCGTATGGACAGGGGGAGGTCTATGGCTACACCTTC CASSLAYGQGEVYGYTF
TRBJ1-2 TRBV7-8 few NA TGTGCCAGCAGCCCCGGTACTAACTATGGCTACACCTTC CASSPGTNYGYTF
TRBJ2-5 TRBV14 once NA TGTGCCAGCAGCCAAGATCCGGGGAAAGAGACCCAGTACTTC CASSQDPGKETQYF
TRBJ1-2 TRBV3-1 NA NA TGTGCCAGCAGCCCCACGGGACGGTATGGCTACACCTTC CASSPTGRYGYTF
TRBJ2-7 TRBV5-1 NA TRBD1 TGCGCCAGCAGCCTGAGTGGGGGACAGCTCGAGCAGTACTTC CASSLSGGQLEQYF
TRBJ1-2 TRBV7-9 NA NA TGTGCCAGCAGCTTGGAAAGGGGGAGTGGCTATGGCTACACCTTC CASSLERGSGYGYTF
TRBJ2-3 TRBV9 NA NA TGTGCCAGCAGCGTAGGTGGCACAGATACGCAGTATTTT CASSVGGTDTQYF
TRBJ2-7 TRBV5-1 NA NA TGCGCCAGCACCCCCGGGGTTGGCTACGAGCAGTACTTC CASTPGVGYEQYF
TRBJ1-2 TRBV29-1 NA NA TGCAGCGTTGTATTCCCGGGGGTCCCCTACACCTTC CSVVFPGVPYTF
TRBJ2-3 TRBV15 NA TRBD2 TGTGCCACCAGCAACCGCGGGGGACTGAGCACAGATACGCAGTATTTT CATSNRGGLSTDTQYF
TRBJ2-7 TRBV7-8 NA NA TGTGCCAGCAGCTTCAGTCCGAGCTACGAGCAGTACTTC CASSFSPSYEQYF
TRBJ2-3 TRBV7-9 NA TRBD2 TGTGCCAGCAGCCCCGGCGCGGGGGGAGCTAGCACAGATACGCAGTATTTT CASSPGAGGASTDTQYF
TRBJ2-6 TRBV23-1 NA NA TGCGCCAGCAGTTGCTTCCGGCAACAAAGTCGGGCCAACGTCCTGACTTTC CASSCFRQQSRANVLTF
TRBJ1-1 TRBV20-1 NA NA TGCAGTCCGCAGGACCGGGGTGAAGCTTTCTTT CSPQDRGEAFF
TRBJ2-2 TRBV4-2 NA TRBD2 TGTGCCAGCAGCCAAGAGGCGGCGCGGGGGGGACGTGGCGGGGAGCTGTTTTTT CASSQEAARGGRGGELFF
TRBJ2-3 TRBV3-1 NA NA TGTGCCACAACATTCGACAGGAGGTCAGATACGCAGTATTTT CATTFDRRSDTQYF
TRBJ2-1 TRBV12-3/TRBV12-4 NA NA TGTGCCACAGACAGGGCTAGCGGGTACAATGAGCAGTTCTTC CATDRASGYNEQFF
TRBJ1-2 TRBV10-3 NA NA TGTGCCATCAGGCCCGGGGGAGCTAACTATGGCTACACCTTC CAIRPGGANYGYTF
TRBJ1-2 TRBV7-7 NA TRBD1 TGTGCTAGCAGCAAATTCACAGGGGAATCGGACTATGGCTACACCTTC CASSKFTGESDYGYTF